This TCR beta chain was retrieved from a study of T cell responses to AZD1222 COVID-19 vaccine. Study-level results: Donors were largely white British and mainly female; clonal diversity was possibly underestimated.

Using immunoSEQ multiplex PCR, the repertoire was profiled, and TCRdb retains in-frame clones only, with some absent. The data hold about 120,000 clones, with about 90% observed a single time. CDR1 and CDR2 from the germline V gene are GTSNPN and SVGIG (reference sequence). Trimming pared 0 bases from V and 2 bases from J, leaving 14 bases between. This CDR3 region has 15 residues. On this clone: What it binds is not known.

V and J are TRBV30 and TRBJ2-7; D perhaps matches TRBD2 (7 bases). The TCR sequence derives from an adult in good health. The source was peripheral blood, collected on day 0 of AZD1222 vaccination. CDR3 coding DNA: TGTGCCTGGAGTGTATATCGGGGGGCAGCCTACGAGCAGTACTTC. As protein: CAWSVYRGAAYEQYF.